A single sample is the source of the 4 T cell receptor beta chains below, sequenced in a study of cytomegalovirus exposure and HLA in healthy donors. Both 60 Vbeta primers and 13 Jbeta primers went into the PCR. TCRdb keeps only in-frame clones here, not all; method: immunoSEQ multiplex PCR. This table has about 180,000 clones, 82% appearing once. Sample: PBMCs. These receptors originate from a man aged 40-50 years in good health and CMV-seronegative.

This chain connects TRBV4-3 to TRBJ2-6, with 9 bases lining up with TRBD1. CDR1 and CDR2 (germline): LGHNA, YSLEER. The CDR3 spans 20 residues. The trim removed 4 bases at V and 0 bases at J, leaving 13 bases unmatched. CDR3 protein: CASSRKATGGTLSGANVLTF. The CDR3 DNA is TGCGCCAGCAGCCGGAAGGCTACAGGGGGCACCCTCTCTGGGGCCAACGTCCTGACTTTC.

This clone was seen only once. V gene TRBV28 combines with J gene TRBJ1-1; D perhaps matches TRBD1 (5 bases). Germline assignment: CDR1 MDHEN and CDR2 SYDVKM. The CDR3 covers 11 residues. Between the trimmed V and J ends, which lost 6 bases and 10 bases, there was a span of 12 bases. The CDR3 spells CASSRQLRAFF. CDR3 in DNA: TGTGCCAGCAGCCGACAGCTCCGAGCTTTCTTT.

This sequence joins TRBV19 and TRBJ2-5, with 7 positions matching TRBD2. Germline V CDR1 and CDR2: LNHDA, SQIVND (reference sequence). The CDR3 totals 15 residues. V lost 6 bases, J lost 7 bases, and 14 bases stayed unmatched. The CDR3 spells CASSFTGTTPGTQYF. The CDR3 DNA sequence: TGTGCCAGTAGCTTCACCGGGACTACCCCAGGGACCCAGTACTTC.

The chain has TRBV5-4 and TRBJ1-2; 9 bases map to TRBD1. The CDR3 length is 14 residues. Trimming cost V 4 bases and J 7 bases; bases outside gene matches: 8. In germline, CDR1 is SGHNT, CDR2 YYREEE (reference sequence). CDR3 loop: CASSTDRGSGGYTF. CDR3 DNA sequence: TGTGCCAGCAGCACGGACAGGGGATCTGGTGGCTACACCTTC.